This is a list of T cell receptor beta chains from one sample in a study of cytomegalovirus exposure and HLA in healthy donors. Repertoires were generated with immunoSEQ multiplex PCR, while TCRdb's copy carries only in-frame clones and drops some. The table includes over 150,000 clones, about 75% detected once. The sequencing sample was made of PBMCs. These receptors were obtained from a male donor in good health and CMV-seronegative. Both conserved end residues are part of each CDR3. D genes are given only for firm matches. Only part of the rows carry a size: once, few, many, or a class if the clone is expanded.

CASSDGGGAVNTQYF	TGTGCCAGCAGTGACGGCGGGGGGGCCGTAAATACGCAGTATTTT	TRBD2	few	TRBJ2-3	TRBV6-4
CASSVGGANEKLFF	TGTGCCAGCAGCGTAGGGGGGGCTAATGAAAAACTGTTTTTT	NA	NA	TRBJ1-4	TRBV9
CASSFGGASYEQYF	TGCGCCAGCAGCTTCGGGGGGGCCTCCTACGAGCAGTACTTC	TRBD2	NA	TRBJ2-7	TRBV5-1
CSSPGAVGYTF	TGCAGTTCCCCAGGGGCGGTTGGCTACACCTTC	NA	NA	TRBJ1-2	TRBV20-1
CAVRQDSYEQYF	TGTGCCGTTCGACAGGACTCCTACGAGCAGTACTTC	NA	NA	TRBJ2-7	TRBV19
CASSYSGGQGNSPLHF	TGTGCCAGCAGTTACTCTGGGGGACAGGGTAATTCACCCCTCCACTTT	TRBD1	NA	TRBJ1-6	TRBV6-5
CASSTRNRVETQYF	TGCGCCAGCAGCACCCGTAACAGGGTTGAGACCCAGTACTTC	NA	NA	TRBJ2-5	TRBV5-1
CASSTTGEAYEQYF	TGTGCCAGCAGTACGACAGGGGAGGCCTACGAGCAGTACTTC	TRBD1	NA	TRBJ2-7	TRBV28
CASSERTGLNQPQHF	TGTGCCAGCAGTGAAAGGACAGGGCTGAATCAGCCCCAGCATTTT	TRBD1	NA	TRBJ1-5	TRBV27
CASSRDRDREQYF	TGTGCCAGCAGCCGGGACAGGGACCGCGAGCAGTACTTC	TRBD1	NA	TRBJ2-7	TRBV7-2
CASGTDGETQYF	TGCGCCAGCGGAACAGACGGAGAGACCCAGTACTTC	NA	NA	TRBJ2-5	TRBV5-1
CASSQGGNRDRGYEQYF	TGCGCCAGCAGCCAGGGGGGTAACCGGGACAGGGGATACGAGCAGTACTTC	TRBD1	NA	TRBJ2-7	TRBV4-3
CASSWGLGNQPQHF	TGTGCCAGCAGCTGGGGCTTGGGGAATCAGCCCCAGCATTTT	NA	NA	TRBJ1-5	TRBV7-8
CASRFRTSQGSQFF	TGTGCCAGCAGGTTCAGGACTAGCCAGGGTTCTCAGTTCTTC	TRBD2	NA	TRBJ2-1	TRBV5-6
CASSPREGNQPQHF	TGTGCCAGCAGCCCCAGGGAGGGCAATCAGCCCCAGCATTTT	NA	few	TRBJ1-5	TRBV25-1
CASSSQGARQPQHF	TGTGCCAGCAGTTCACAGGGGGCGCGGCAGCCCCAGCATTTT	TRBD1	NA	TRBJ1-5	TRBV27
CSVGGVSLAGPTDTQYF	TGCAGCGTTGGAGGGGTGTCGTTAGCGGGACCCACAGATACGCAGTATTTT	TRBD2	NA	TRBJ2-3	TRBV29-1